The TCR beta chain under discussion was sequenced for a study of cytomegalovirus exposure and HLA in healthy donors (dated by TCRdb to about 2017). Looking at the study overall: An earlier analysis of approximately 590 of the donors reported about 250 Gb of sequence data and 117 million unique TCR beta sequences from some 180 million T cells. Around 320 gigabases of sequencing data and tens of millions of unique TCR sequences were included in an early release covering about 700 HLA-typed donors. Among the approximately 400 genotyped donors, approximately 82% belonged to the genetic ancestry cluster associated with self-reported Caucasian donors. The study aimed to test whether cataloging public T cell receptors could reveal signatures of past pathogen exposure. Using immunosequencing, the study profiled T cell repertoires from 640 or so subjects and related those repertoires to cytomegalovirus serostatus. Along with the roughly 670-subject first cohort, a separate validation cohort of over 90 different subjects was used. The study combined high-throughput TCR immunosequencing, statistical association of individual TCRs with disease status, and machine learning to predict cytomegalovirus infection status. A later analysis re-examined previously published TCR beta repertoires from about 670 donors and added high-resolution HLA genotyping to investigate patterns of TCR occurrence. Rather than drawing on any new phenotypic data, the later analysis identified candidate immune exposures from TCR beta sequences and the way those sequences occurred across donors. An earlier analysis of about 600 of the donors used high-throughput TCR beta sequencing to judge whether each TCR beta V gene segment behaved as functional or pseudogenic. Donor age, sex, ethnicity and CMV serostatus were collected together with the repertoire data. In a later genetic analysis, genome-wide SNP genotypes for about three fifths of the roughly 670 donors were used, and that subset was treated as a discovery cohort. Every discovery cohort repertoire had been produced on one sequencing platform. Class I and class II HLA loci were covered by the typing at four-digit resolution. The number of donors typed differed by locus, with about 629-640 for A, B, C, DRB1 and DQB1, around 520 for DQA1, about 610 for DPA1, and some 440 for DPB1. Roughly 5 DR-DQ haplotypes were treated as single units for association and clustering because of strong linkage in the cohort. Among about 390 genotyped donors of the cohort, an average of about 240,000 unique TCR beta nucleotide sequences were sequenced per donor, roughly 18% of them non-productive.

The cohort comprised several hundred healthy bone marrow donors. At the time of sampling, all cohort members were nominally healthy, though unrecorded immune exposures were likely present. The donor tested CMV seronegative, placing the donor among the approximately 360 seronegative members of the cohort. Each donor provided a peripheral blood sample, and peripheral blood mononuclear cells were used for TCR beta sequencing. The Qiagen DNeasy Blood Extraction Kit was used to extract genomic DNA from the blood cell samples. General conclusions and limits of the study: An earlier analysis of some 590 of the donors showed that most TCR beta V segments appeared in productive rearrangements either about 87% or about 30% of the time, which broadly matched IMGT annotations. Presence/absence analyses assumed roughly uniform sequencing depth across donors, an assumption that may not hold. The authors suggested that the approach could potentially be extended to other disease states and immunological phenotypes. The classifier was reported to diagnose cytomegalovirus status with high specificity and sensitivity in both the original cohort and the validation cohort. A later analysis found that most CMV-associated TCR beta chains appeared HLA-restricted, with HLA associations seemingly driven largely by CMV exposure. According to a later genetic analysis, donors in an Asian-associated ancestry cluster had fewer N-insertions in productive TCRs than the roughly 670-donor mean. Because counts were too low, seventeen rarely observed V segments, including chromosome 9 orphons, were excluded from the earlier analysis of 587 of the donors. A later analysis associated some 17,000 TCR beta sequences with specific HLA alleles at a false discovery rate of 0.05. The sequencing pipeline was judged likely to have produced a cluster of highly shared sequence variants as a technical artifact. According to a later analysis, parvovirus B19, influenza, CMV and Epstein-Barr virus appeared linked to several top co-occurrence clusters. A further reported finding was that TCR beta sequences accurately predicted the HLA-A and HLA-B alleles for most subjects in the first cohort. In a later genetic analysis, a missense DCLRE1C variant was associated with V-gene and J-gene trimming of TCR beta chains, and the association was replicated in an independent cohort. The study listed over 150 TCR beta chains as associated with cytomegalovirus. This cohort had only TCR beta chains sequenced, and the lack of alpha or paired-chain data limited which features could be detected. In vitro tests confirmed that a few of the cytomegalovirus-associated TCR beta chains recognize cytomegalovirus antigens. Some IMGT-functional V segments, including TRBV6-2 and TRBV6-3, could not be told apart with the 87-base-pair reads, so those segments were excluded. Correlated functional status among segregating V segments might be attributable to linkage disequilibrium, but an unknown experimental factor could not be ruled out. Compared with equally common non-associated chains, HLA-associated TCR beta chains in a later analysis were more clonally expanded and had lower generation probabilities. In a later analysis, TCR association rates were found to vary across HLA loci, with the most associated TCRs seen for DRB1 alleles and the fewest for HLA-C alleles. Across donors, most TCR sequences were observed very rarely, whereas some public TCRs were present in many individuals. CMV serostatus was the only immune exposure information available for the cohort. When HLA alleles, especially DR and DQ, strongly co-occurred, attributing TCR associations to individual alleles was difficult. HLA typing was unavailable for some donors at each locus, so association tests used only the typed subset.

This clone has a handful of counts. Its specific antigen is unknown. The record has no base qualities; no much larger clone is one base away. The library came from the immunoSEQ multiplex PCR assay. The multiplex PCR relied on a mix of 60 forward primers for TCR Vbeta segments and 13 reverse primers for TCR Jbeta segments. Amplification of the CDR3 region of rearranged TCR beta genes was performed with a multiplex PCR assay on genomic DNA. On the Illumina HiSeq System, the amplified TCR beta libraries were sequenced as 87-base-pair reads. The authors' pipeline ran thus. A later analysis tallied 70 million to 100 million unique TCR beta chains across the approximately 670 repertoires, and approximately 12 million of those chains were shared by two or more donors. Raw reads were error-corrected and collapsed into unique sequences by a nearest-neighbor algorithm in which closely related sequences were merged to remove PCR and sequencing errors. CDR3 sequences were aligned to IMGT reference sequences to assign V, D and J gene segments. For a sequence to be retained, at least a six-nucleotide match to both a V gene segment and a J gene segment was required. Rearrangements were classified as productive when the CDR3 lacked stop codons and remained in frame with V and J, and all other rearrangements were classified as non-productive. CDR3 was defined by IMGT convention, running from the second conserved V-encoded cysteine to the conserved J-encoded phenylalanine. The earlier analysis of about 590 of the donors excluded sequences that lacked an unambiguous match to a single V gene segment. In an earlier analysis of several hundred of the donors, V segments were called functional above 56.7% productive rearrangements and were called segregating when the between-donor standard deviation exceeded 5%. To diagnose cytomegalovirus status from the catalog of TCR beta chain sequences, a statistical classification framework was built. In a later analysis, TCR nucleotide sequences were compared against IMGT/GENE-DB human TR gene sequences so that V and J genes could be assigned. The TCRdist pipeline was used in a later analysis to assign CDR3 sequences and most-parsimonious VDJ recombination scenarios. In a later analysis, each TCR beta chain was defined by its CDR3 amino acid sequence together with its V-gene family, and reads without a unique V-gene family were excluded. A later analysis removed several hundred highly shared, low-generation-probability nucleotide sequences to deal with suspected cross-contamination and a sequencing artifact. For each public chain, a later analysis derived a clonal expansion index from normalized ranks of inferred template counts within each repertoire. In a later analysis, generation probabilities were computed with a VDJ recombination model fitted to out-of-frame rearrangements, and the resulting probabilities were checked against IGoR. In a later analysis, hypergeometric tests were used to score TCR-TCR, TCR-HLA and TCR-CMV co-occurrence, with a repertoire-size bias correction applied to TCR pairs. To estimate false discovery rates, a later analysis permuted the HLA or CMV assignments 20 times. In a later analysis, co-occurring TCRs were grouped using DBSCAN, and TCRdist sequence similarity was added for clustering within HLA-allele-positive subsets. Repertoires with fewer than 30,000 or more than 120,000 public chains were left out of co-occurrence clustering, as were about five repertoires with anomalous nucleotide sharing. Sourced from immuneACCESS, this table was stored by TCRdb with only in-frame sequences that have V and J called. A share of the clones is absent; for the studies checked, an unresolved V gene accounts for under half, and the remainder has no known explanation. V and J calls and clone size are copied from that table; D and trimming were computed from the DNA. The sample has around 140,000 clones on record, 76% of them singletons. Less than 2% of the sample goes to the ten largest clones.

Reading from cysteine to phenylalanine, the CDR3 counts 18 amino acids. Only the CDR3 region is kept as DNA, spanning 54 bases read in frame from base 1. CDR1 and CDR2, per the germline V gene, are MNHNS and SASEGT. The junction carries 20 bases between V and J, which are trimmed by 2 bases and 3 bases respectively. This clonotype was obtained from a middle-aged man in good health and CMV-seronegative. The chain employs TRBV6-1 and TRBJ2-1; the D gene remains uncertain. Sequencing was done on a sample of PBMCs. The nucleotide sequence is given as TGTGCCAGCAGTGAACGGCCGATCCGCACAAACAGCTACAATGAGCAGTTCTTC. Its coded protein is CASSERPIRTNSYNEQFF.